These 14 T cell receptor beta chains originate from one sample sequenced in a study of beta chain features in type 1 diabetes (dated by TCRdb to the late 2010s). Receptors were amplified or captured by the immunoSEQ multiplex PCR assay. The entire amount of isolated RNA was reverse transcribed using the High Capacity cDNA Reverse Transcription Kit, so the sequenced TCRB transcripts were expressed ones. TCRdb's version of the immuneACCESS table is confined to in-frame rearrangements and falls short of the full clone set. An unresolved V gene accounts for under half of the shortfall where checked; the remainder is of unknown origin. Here the sample has hundreds of thousands of clones; approximately 13% occur a single time. The ten largest clones capture roughly 0.035% of the sample. The specimen was naive CD4+ T cells from blood. The label giving this sample's cell subset or site can be read as: true naive CD4+ T cells. These receptors all come from a man aged 25 to 40 in good health.

The chain couples TRBV6-5 to TRBJ2-7; D is unclear. Looked up from germline, CDR1 is MNHEY and CDR2 is SVGAGI. The CDR3 covers 13 residues. V was pared by 10 bases and J by 3 bases, with 16 bases between. The CDR3 bases are TGTGCCACTTTCAGAGCGAACGTCTACGAGCAGTACGTC. Encoded protein: CATFRANVYEQYV.

V and J are TRBV5-1 and TRBJ2-4; D is possibly TRBD2 (6 bases). CDR1 and CDR2 (germline): SGHRS, YFSETQ. Trimming left V 6 bases short and J 0 bases short, with 16 bases between. The CDR3 contains 16 residues. The CDR3 DNA reads TGCGCCAGCACCCCTGGAGGGGCCGTAGCCAAAAACATTCAGTACTTC. Translated: CASTPGGAVAKNIQYF.

This chain joins TRBV27 and TRBJ1-1; D gene unclear. Trimming took off 2 bases at V and 2 bases at J, with 12 bases between the two ends. Germline loops: CDR1 MNHEY, CDR2 SMNVEV (reference sequence). The CDR3 has 15 amino acids. DNA of the CDR3: TGTGCCAGCAGTTTAAGAACAAATTTAAACACTGAAGCTTTCTTT. Translating gives CASSLRTNLNTEAFF.

This clone was observed a handful of times. The chain has TRBV4-3 and TRBJ2-5, with D perhaps matching TRBD2 (6 bases). The CDR3 loop spans 14 amino acids. Between the trimmed V and J ends, which lost 4 bases and 1 base, there was a span of 10 bases. CDR1 is LGHNA, CDR2 YSLEER, per germline. Here the CDR3 reads CASSRLAAQETQYF. CDR3 DNA: TGCGCCAGCAGCCGATTAGCGGCCCAAGAGACCCAGTACTTC.

The chain links TRBV7-2 to TRBJ1-2; D is unresolved. This CDR3 comprises 14 residues. CDR1 and CDR2 from the germline V gene are SGHTA and FQGNSA. V was trimmed by 1 base and J by 0 bases, leaving 6 bases between them. CDR3 amino acids: CASSLVVANYGYTF. CDR3 nucleotides: TGTGCCAGCAGCTTAGTAGTCGCTAACTATGGCTACACCTTC.

This clone was seen many times. The chain couples TRBV2 to TRBJ2-1; no clear D gene. This CDR3 has 11 amino acids. The V end was cut by 2 bases, the J end by 10 bases, with 6 bases between. Germline loops: CDR1 SNHLY, CDR2 FYNNEI. CDR3 DNA: TGTGCCAGCAGTGAACACGGAGAGCAGTTCTTC. Protein sequence: CASSEHGEQFF.

The J gene is TRBJ1-3, the V gene TRBV29-1; the D gene is possibly TRBD1 (6 bases). Looked up from germline, CDR1 is SQVTM and CDR2 is ANQGSEA. The CDR3 consists of 12 residues. Deletions cut 5 bases from V and 3 bases from J, with 8 bases between. CDR3 residues: CSVRDNGNTIYF. CDR3 in DNA: TGCAGCGTTCGGGACAATGGAAACACCATATATTTT.

This chain connects TRBV7-9 to TRBJ1-4; 8 bases match TRBD1. Germline CDR1 is SEHNR and CDR2 is FQNEAQ (reference sequence). J was trimmed by 6 bases and V by 4 bases; bases with no gene match: 7. The CDR3 has 15 residues. The CDR3 nucleotides read TGTGCCAGCAGCTCGACAGGGGTCATCTATGAAAAACTGTTTTTT. Protein sequence: CASSSTGVIYEKLFF.

In its sample, this clone was seen a few times. The chain uses TRBV9 and TRBJ2-1, with 7 bases lining up with TRBD2. The CDR3 sequence is 15 residues long. V lost 0 bases to trimming and J lost 4 bases; unmatched junction nucleotides: 4. From germline, CDR1 is SGDLS and CDR2 YYNGEE. Here the CDR3 DNA reads TGTGCCAGCAGCGTAGATCGGGGGGAGTACAATGAGCAGTTCTTC. This translates into CASSVDRGEYNEQFF.

This clone was seen a handful of times. Other nucleotide sequences from this sample produce the same CDR3. This chain connects TRBV9 to TRBJ2-1, with 10 bases that match TRBD2. The CDR3 contains 16 residues. CDR1 is SGDLS, CDR2 YYNGEE, per germline. J lost 2 bases, V lost 2 bases, and 4 bases had no gene match. The CDR3 spells CASSVLTSGPYNEQFF. In nucleotides, the CDR3 is TGTGCCAGCAGCGTCTTGACTAGCGGGCCCTACAATGAGCAGTTCTTC.

The chain employs TRBV6-5 and TRBJ2-5, with D uncertain. CDR1 MNHEY and CDR2 SVGAGI come from the germline V gene. The ends were cut back, 2 bases at V and 1 base at J, with 14 bases in the middle. The CDR3 runs to 16 residues. CDR3 in DNA: TGTGCCAGCAGTTACGACGGCGTGACGGCCCAAGAGACCCAGTACTTC. It yields the protein CASSYDGVTAQETQYF.

This chain joins TRBV7-9 and TRBJ1-2, with D maybe TRBD1 (6 bases). This CDR3 contains 12 residues. Looked up from germline, CDR1 is SEHNR and CDR2 is FQNEAQ (reference sequence). V was shortened by 1 base and J by 7 bases, with 7 bases between the two germline ends. CDR3 sequence (DNA): TGTGCCAGCAGCTTAGACAGGGCTGGCTACACCTTC. Translation gives CASSLDRAGYTF.

The rearrangement links TRBV6-6 to TRBJ2-5; D may be TRBD1 or TRBD2 (5 bases each). V was cut by 5 bases and J by 4 bases, with 11 bases left in between. Germline-derived CDR1 and CDR2 are MNHNY and SVGAGI (reference sequence). The CDR3 sequence is 13 residues long. CDR3 sequence reads: CASSRDGLETQYF. The CDR3 nucleotides read TGTGCCAGCAGTAGGGACGGCTTAGAGACCCAGTACTTC.

This clone was seen only a few times. V usage is TRBV2 and J usage is TRBJ2-3; the D is unclear. This CDR3 comprises 12 residues. Trimming removed 5 bases at V and 2 bases at J, with 5 bases between. Germline V lookup: CDR1 SNHLY, CDR2 FYNNEI. In DNA, the CDR3 is TGTGCCAGCAGTTATCACACAGATACGCAGTATTTT. Protein product: CASSYHTDTQYF. Variable domain in full (rest from reference TRBV2 and TRBJ2-3): EPEVTQTPSHQVTQMGQEVILRCVPISNHLYFYWYRQILGQKVEFLVSFYNNEISEKSEIFDDQFSVERPDGSNFTLKIRSTKLEDSAMYFCASSYHTDTQYFGPGTRLTVL.